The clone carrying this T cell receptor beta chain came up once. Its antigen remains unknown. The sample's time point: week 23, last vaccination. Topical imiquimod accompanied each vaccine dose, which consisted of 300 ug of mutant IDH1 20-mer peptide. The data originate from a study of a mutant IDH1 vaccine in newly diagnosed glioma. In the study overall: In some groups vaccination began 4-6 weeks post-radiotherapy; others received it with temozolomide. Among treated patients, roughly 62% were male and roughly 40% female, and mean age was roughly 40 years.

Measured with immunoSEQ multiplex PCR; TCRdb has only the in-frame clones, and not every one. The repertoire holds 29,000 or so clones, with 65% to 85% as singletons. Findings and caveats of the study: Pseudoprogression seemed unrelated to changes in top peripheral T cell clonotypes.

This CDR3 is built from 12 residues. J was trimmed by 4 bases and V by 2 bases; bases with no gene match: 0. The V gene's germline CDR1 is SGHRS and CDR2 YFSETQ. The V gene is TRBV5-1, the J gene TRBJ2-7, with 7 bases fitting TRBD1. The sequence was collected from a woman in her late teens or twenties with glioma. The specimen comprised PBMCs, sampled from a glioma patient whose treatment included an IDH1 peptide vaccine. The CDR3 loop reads CASSLQGYEQYF. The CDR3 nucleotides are TGCGCCAGCAGCTTACAGGGGTACGAGCAGTACTTC.